Given below is one T cell receptor (beta chain) in context. Its antigen remains unknown. All patients were mismatch repair deficient, assessed by either PCR or immunohistochemistry. These data come from a study of PD-1 blockade in mismatch repair-deficient tumors. Study-level findings and limits: Tumor-resident clones, often absent from pretreatment blood, expanded after pembrolizumab and then contracted.

The CDR3 extends over 14 amino acids. CDR1 SGHNT and CDR2 YYREEE come from the germline V gene (reference sequence). The V segment lost 4 bases and the J segment 7 bases; nucleotides outside the gene matches: 6. Clones were sequenced by immunoSEQ multiplex PCR, and TCRdb holds only the in-frame ones, with some missing. The table has under 85,000 clones, approximately 78% seen once. Here the sequenced sample was peripheral blood, taken 2 weeks after starting pembrolizumab. This clonotype was sampled from an adult with mismatch repair-deficient cancer. The chain recombines TRBV5-4 with TRBJ2-2; TRBD1 aligns across 8 bases. CDR3 coding DNA: TGTGCCAGCAGCAATATGACAGGGGTCGGGGAGCTGTTTTTT. Translating it yields CASSNMTGVGELFF.